This entry concerns a single T cell receptor beta chain. Other DNA sequences of this sample code for an identical CDR3. This sample is part of a study of shared T cell receptors in the human thymus. TCRdb's table, derived via immunoSEQ multiplex PCR, lists solely in-frame clones and lacks some. Of 640,000 or so clones listed, around 87% are singletons. V lost 0 bases, J lost 2 bases, and 5 bases lay in between. This CDR3 is built from 13 residues. Germline V gene sequence: CDR1 GTSNPN, CDR2 SVGIG (reference sequence). The data also belong to a second study, concerning human thymus T cells. That report notes: Related studies noted strongly shared thymic repertoires across unrelated people.

The rearrangement joins TRBV30 to TRBJ1-5; D gene unclear. The specimen sequenced was thymocytes. This TCR derives from a boy in the first two years of life with a congenital heart defect. The CDR3 DNA reads TGTGCCTGGAGTGTACAAGGCAATCAGCCCCAGCATTTT. Protein sequence: CAWSVQGNQPQHF.